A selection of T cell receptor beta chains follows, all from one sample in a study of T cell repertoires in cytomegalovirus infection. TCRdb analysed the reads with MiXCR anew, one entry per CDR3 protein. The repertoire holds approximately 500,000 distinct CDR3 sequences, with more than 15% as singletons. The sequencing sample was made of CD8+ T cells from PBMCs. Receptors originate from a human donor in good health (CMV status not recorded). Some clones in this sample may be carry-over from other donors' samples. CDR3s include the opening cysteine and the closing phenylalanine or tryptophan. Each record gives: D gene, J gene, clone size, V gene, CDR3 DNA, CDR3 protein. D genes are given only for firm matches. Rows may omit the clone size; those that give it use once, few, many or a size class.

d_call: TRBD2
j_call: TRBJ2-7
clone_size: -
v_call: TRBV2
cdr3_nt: TGTGCCAGCTATAGCGGGAGGGCCTACGAGCAGTACTTC
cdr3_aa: CASYSGRAYEQYF

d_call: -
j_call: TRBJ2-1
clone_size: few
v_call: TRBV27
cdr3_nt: TGTGCCAGCAGTTCCAGGGACAAGTACAATGAGCAGTTCTTC
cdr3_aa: CASSSRDKYNEQFF

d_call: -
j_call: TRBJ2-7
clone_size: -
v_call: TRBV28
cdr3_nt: TGTGCCAGTCAAGGCTGGAAAACCGGGGACGAGCAGTACTTC
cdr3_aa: CASQGWKTGDEQYF

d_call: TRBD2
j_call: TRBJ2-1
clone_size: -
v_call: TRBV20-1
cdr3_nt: TGCAGTGCCACTAGCGGGAGGGTCTCGGGTGAGCAGTTCTTC
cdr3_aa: CSATSGRVSGEQFF

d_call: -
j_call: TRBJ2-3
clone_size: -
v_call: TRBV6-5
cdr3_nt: TGTGCCAGCTCGGTATCCACAAGCACAGATACGCAGTATTTT
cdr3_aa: CASSVSTSTDTQYF

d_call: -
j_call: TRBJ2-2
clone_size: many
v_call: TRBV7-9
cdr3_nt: TGTGCCAGCAGCTTAAGTACAGGGCGATCCGGGGAGCTGTTTTTT
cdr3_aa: CASSLSTGRSGELFF

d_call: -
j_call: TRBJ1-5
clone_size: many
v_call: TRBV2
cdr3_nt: TGTGCCAGCAGTGAAAAGAGACAGTATAGCAATCAGCCCCAGCATTTT
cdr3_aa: CASSEKRQYSNQPQHF

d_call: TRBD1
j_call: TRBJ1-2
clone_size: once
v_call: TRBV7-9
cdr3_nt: TGTGCCAGCAGCTCCACCGGGACAGCCACTTTAAACTATGGCTACACCTTC
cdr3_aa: CASSSTGTATLNYGYTF

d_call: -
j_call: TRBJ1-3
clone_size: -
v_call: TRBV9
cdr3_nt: TGTGCCAGCAGCGCCTATGGACGCACTGGAAACACCATATATTTT
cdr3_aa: CASSAYGRTGNTIYF

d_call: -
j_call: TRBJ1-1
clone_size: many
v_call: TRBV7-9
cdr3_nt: TGTGCCAGCAGCTTAGCTCGTCGGGCGGATGAAGCTTTCTTT
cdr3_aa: CASSLARRADEAFF

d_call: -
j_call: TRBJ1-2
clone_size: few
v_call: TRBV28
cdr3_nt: TGTGCCAGCGGTTACAGTTATGGCTACACCTTC
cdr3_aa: CASGYSYGYTF

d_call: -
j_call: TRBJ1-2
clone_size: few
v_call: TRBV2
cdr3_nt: TGTGCCAGCGTAAGGACTTCCTATGGCTACACCTTC
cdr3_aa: CASVRTSYGYTF

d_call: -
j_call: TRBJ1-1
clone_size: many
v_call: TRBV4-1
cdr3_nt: TGCGCCAGCAGCCAAGAAGGCAGGATGAACACTGAAGCTTTCTTT
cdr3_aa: CASSQEGRMNTEAFF

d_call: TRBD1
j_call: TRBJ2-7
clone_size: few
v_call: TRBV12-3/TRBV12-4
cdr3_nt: TGTGCCAGCAGTCCCGGGACAGGGAGCCTTCTTTCCTACGAGCAGTACTTC
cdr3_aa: CASSPGTGSLLSYEQYF

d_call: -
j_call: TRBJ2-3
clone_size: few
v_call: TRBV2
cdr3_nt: TGTGCCAGCCCCAACGGTCCTAGCACAGATACGCAGTATTTT
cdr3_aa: CASPNGPSTDTQYF

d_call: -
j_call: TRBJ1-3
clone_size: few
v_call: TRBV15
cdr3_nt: TGTGCCACCAGCAGAGTGGGTTATGAGGCAGGAAACACCATATATTTT
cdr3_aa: CATSRVGYEAGNTIYF

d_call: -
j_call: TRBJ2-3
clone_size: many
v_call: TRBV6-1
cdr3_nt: TGTGCCAGCAGGCCACCCCCCTCGGATACGCAGTATTTT
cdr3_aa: CASRPPPSDTQYF

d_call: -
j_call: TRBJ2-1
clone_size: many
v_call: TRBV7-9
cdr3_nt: TGTGCCAGCAGCACTAGTGTAACTGAGCAGTTCTTC
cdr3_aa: CASSTSVTEQFF

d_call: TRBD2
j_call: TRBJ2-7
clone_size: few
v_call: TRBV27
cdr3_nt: TGTGCCAGCAAGCGGGGTTCCTACGAGCAGTACTTC
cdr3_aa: CASKRGSYEQYF

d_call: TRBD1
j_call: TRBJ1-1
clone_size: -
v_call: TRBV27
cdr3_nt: TGTGCCAGCAGGACAGGGGGCGTCACTGAAGCTTTCTTT
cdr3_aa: CASRTGGVTEAFF

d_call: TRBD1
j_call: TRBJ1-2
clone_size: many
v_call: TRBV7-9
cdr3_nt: TGTGCCAGCAGCTCCCCGACAGGGAACTATGGCTACACCTTC
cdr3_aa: CASSSPTGNYGYTF

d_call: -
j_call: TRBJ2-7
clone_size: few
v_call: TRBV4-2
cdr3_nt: TGTGCCAGCAGCCTATCCGGGCCGAACTACGAGCAGTACTTC
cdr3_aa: CASSLSGPNYEQYF

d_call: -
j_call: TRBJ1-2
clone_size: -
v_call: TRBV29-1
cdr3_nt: TGCAGCGTTGATCGGGGGGGCTATGGCTACACCTTC
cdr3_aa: CSVDRGGYGYTF

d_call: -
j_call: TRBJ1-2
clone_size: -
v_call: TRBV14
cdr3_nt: TGTGCCAGCAGCCAGACCCACAAGGAGGATGGCTACACCTTC
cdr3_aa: CASSQTHKEDGYTF

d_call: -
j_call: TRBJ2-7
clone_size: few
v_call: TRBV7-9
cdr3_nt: TGTGCCAGCAGCGTAGTAGGCAGTCTCGAGCAGTACTTC
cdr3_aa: CASSVVGSLEQYF

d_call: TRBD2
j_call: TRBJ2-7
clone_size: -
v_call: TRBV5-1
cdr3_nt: TGCGCCAGCAGCTCGATCGGGACTAGTGCCTACGAGCAGTACTTC
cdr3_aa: CASSSIGTSAYEQYF

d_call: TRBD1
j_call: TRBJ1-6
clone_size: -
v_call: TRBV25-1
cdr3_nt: TGTGCCAGCAGTGAAGGGACAGATAATTCACCCCTCCACTTT
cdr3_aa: CASSEGTDNSPLHF

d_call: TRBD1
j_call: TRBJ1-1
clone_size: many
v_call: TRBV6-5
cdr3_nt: TGTGCCAGCAGTCCCCAAGGTTGGACAGGGAACACTGAAGCTTTCTTT
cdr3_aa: CASSPQGWTGNTEAFF

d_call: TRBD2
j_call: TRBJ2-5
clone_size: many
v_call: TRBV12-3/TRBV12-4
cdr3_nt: TGTGCCAGCAGTGGACTAGCGGGGGGGAAAGAGACCCAGTACTTC
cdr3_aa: CASSGLAGGKETQYF